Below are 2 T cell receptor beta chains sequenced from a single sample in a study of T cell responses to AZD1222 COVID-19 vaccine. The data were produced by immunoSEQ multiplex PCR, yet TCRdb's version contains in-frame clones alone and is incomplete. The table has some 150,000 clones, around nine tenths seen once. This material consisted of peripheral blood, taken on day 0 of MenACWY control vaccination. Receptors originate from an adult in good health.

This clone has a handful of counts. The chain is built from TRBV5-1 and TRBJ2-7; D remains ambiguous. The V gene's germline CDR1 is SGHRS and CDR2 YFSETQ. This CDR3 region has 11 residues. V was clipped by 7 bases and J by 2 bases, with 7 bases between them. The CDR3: CASGSTYEQYF. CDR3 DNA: TGCGCCAGCGGAAGCACCTACGAGCAGTACTTC.

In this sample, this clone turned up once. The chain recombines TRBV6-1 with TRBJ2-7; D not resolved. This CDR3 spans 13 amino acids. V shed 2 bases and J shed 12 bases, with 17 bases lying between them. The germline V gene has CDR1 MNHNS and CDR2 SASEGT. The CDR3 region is CASSETPGEAGYF. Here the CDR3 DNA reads TGTGCCAGCAGTGAAACCCCCGGCGAAGCAGGGTACTTC.